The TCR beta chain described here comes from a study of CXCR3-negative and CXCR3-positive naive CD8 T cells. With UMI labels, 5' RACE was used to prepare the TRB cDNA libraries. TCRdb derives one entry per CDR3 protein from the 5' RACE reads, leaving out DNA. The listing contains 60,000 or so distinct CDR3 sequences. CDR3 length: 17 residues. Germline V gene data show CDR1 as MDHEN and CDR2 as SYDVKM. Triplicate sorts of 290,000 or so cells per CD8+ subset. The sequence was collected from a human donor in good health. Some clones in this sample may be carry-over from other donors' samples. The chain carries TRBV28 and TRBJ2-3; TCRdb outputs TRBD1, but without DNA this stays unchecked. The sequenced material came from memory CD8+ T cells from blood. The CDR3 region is CASSLPPSGGSKDTQYF.